Listed below are T cell receptor beta chains from one sample, sequenced in a study of quantifying T cell responses using KT2 cells. TCRdb used MiXCR to reprocess the UMI-ligation and nested PCR reads, holding one entry per CDR3 protein. Of 40,000 to 50,000 distinct CDR3 sequences in the sample, approximately 15% were seen once. The specimen was PBMCs spiked with cells of the T cell clone KT2. Receptors were obtained from a human donor. Both conserved end residues are part of each CDR3. A D gene is named only where the DNA matches it firmly. Expanded clones get a size class; other rows say once, few or many, or leave the size out.

>-|TRBJ2-7|TRBV6-2/TRBV6-3|-
CASSLLSVRLSYEQYF
TGTGCCAGCAGTTTGTTGAGTGTTAGACTCTCCTACGAGCAGTACTTC
>few|TRBJ2-7|TRBV27|-
CASSFGRPPTYEQYF
TGTGCCAGCAGTTTTGGGCGCCCACCAACCTACGAGCAGTACTTC
>few|TRBJ2-3|TRBV5-1|-
CASSLGQPITDTQYF
TGCGCCAGCAGCTTGGGACAGCCTATCACAGATACGCAGTATTTT
>few|TRBJ2-4|TRBV7-9|-
CASSLEQYGNIQYF
TGTGCCAGCAGCTTAGAACAGTACGGAAACATTCAGTACTTC
>few|TRBJ2-5|TRBV10-3|TRBD2
CATGFLADQETQYF
TGTGCCACTGGATTTCTAGCGGACCAAGAGACCCAGTACTTC
>-|TRBJ2-1|TRBV19|-
CASSSNKMGDLRTRSSYNEQFF
TGTGCCAGTAGTAGTAATAAGATGGGGGACCTCCGCACGAGAAGCTCCTACAATGAGCAGTTCTTC
>few|TRBJ2-2|TRBV6-1|-
CASRTPFTGELFF
TGTGCCAGCAGAACGCCTTTCACCGGGGAGCTGTTTTTT
>once|TRBJ2-1|TRBV27|-
CASKPLWGWESEQFF
TGTGCCAGCAAGCCCCTTTGGGGGTGGGAGAGTGAGCAGTTCTTC
>-|TRBJ1-4|TRBV12-3/TRBV12-4|-
CASKRYGATNEKLFF
TGTGCCAGCAAGCGTTACGGGGCAACTAATGAAAAACTGTTTTTT
>-|TRBJ1-1|TRBV9|TRBD1
CASSQEWTGITEAFF
TGTGCCAGCAGCCAGGAATGGACAGGGATCACTGAAGCTTTCTTT
>-|TRBJ2-1|TRBV29-1|-
CSASRDNEQFF
TGCAGCGCGTCCAGGGACAATGAGCAGTTCTTC
>-|TRBJ2-3|TRBV5-1|-
CASSLRLDPDTQYF
TGCGCCAGCAGCTTGAGGCTAGACCCAGATACGCAGTATTTT
>few|TRBJ1-5|TRBV4-3|-
CASSQDRGGGQPQHF
TGCGCCAGCAGCCAAGATCGGGGTGGTGGTCAGCCCCAGCATTTT
>-|TRBJ1-6|TRBV6-5|TRBD1
CASSRDSLNSPLHF
TGTGCCAGCAGTCGGGACAGCCTTAATTCACCCCTCCACTTT
>few|TRBJ2-1|TRBV6-5|TRBD2
CASSYFLAGGDYEQFF
TGTGCCAGCAGTTACTTTCTAGCGGGAGGGGATTATGAGCAGTTCTTC
>once|TRBJ2-7|TRBV29-1|TRBD1
CSVEGDSSDELYF
TGCAGCGTTGAAGGGGACAGCAGCGACGAGCTGTACTTC
>many|TRBJ2-1|TRBV3-1|-
CASSRLGVYNEQFF
TGTGCCAGCAGCCGCCTAGGAGTATACAATGAGCAGTTCTTC
>few|TRBJ1-4|TRBV5-1|-
CASSLLDNEKLFF
TGCGCCAGCAGCTTGTTGGATAATGAAAAACTGTTTTTT
>many|TRBJ2-2|TRBV10-3|-
CAISESNLNTGELFF
TGTGCCATCAGTGAGTCGAACCTTAACACCGGGGAGCTGTTTTTT
>-|TRBJ1-2|TRBV12-3/TRBV12-4|TRBD1
CASRTQGLDGYTF
TGTGCCAGCAGAACACAGGGGCTGGATGGCTACACCTTC
>-|TRBJ2-4|TRBV2|-
CASSERQGSTLAKNIQYF
TGTGCCAGCAGTGAGCGGCAGGGATCCACTTTAGCCAAAAACATTCAGTACTTC
>few|TRBJ2-5|TRBV10-3|-
CAIRDNQETQYF
TGTGCCATCAGGGACAACCAAGAGACCCAGTACTTC
>-|TRBJ1-2|TRBV7-2|-
CASSTIPGETNYGYTF
TGTGCCAGCAGCACTATCCCCGGTGAGACTAACTATGGCTACACCTTC
>-|TRBJ2-3|TRBV6-6|TRBD2
CASIDRGGPDTQYF
TGTGCCAGCATCGACCGGGGGGGGCCAGATACGCAGTATTTT
>many|TRBJ2-7|TRBV6-2/TRBV6-3|-
CASSYSTGQSGEQYF
TGTGCCAGCAGTTACTCCACGGGACAATCAGGGGAGCAGTACTTC
>few|TRBJ2-7|TRBV6-5|-
CASSYSRRGYEQYF
TGTGCCAGCAGTTACTCCCGGAGGGGGTACGAGCAGTACTTC
>-|TRBJ1-4|TRBV4-1|-
CASSVERGREKLFF
TGCGCCAGCAGCGTAGAGAGGGGACGTGAAAAACTGTTTTTT
>-|TRBJ1-1|TRBV27|-
CASSLSGWGGTEAFF
TGTGCCAGCAGTTTATCGGGATGGGGGGGCACTGAAGCTTTCTTT
>many|TRBJ1-1|TRBV7-8|TRBD1
CASSWTGFGTEAFF
TGTGCCAGCAGCTGGACAGGGTTTGGTACTGAAGCTTTCTTT
>many|TRBJ2-7|TRBV20-1|TRBD2
CSARDFASGSAESSEQYF
TGCAGTGCTAGAGATTTCGCTAGCGGGAGTGCAGAATCCTCCGAGCAGTACTTC
>-|TRBJ2-7|TRBV20-1|-
CSARDPGYYEQYF
TGCAGTGCTAGAGATCCAGGATACTACGAGCAGTACTTC
>-|TRBJ2-1|TRBV5-1|-
CASSLVPGPYNEQFF
TGCGCCAGCAGCTTGGTTCCGGGACCCTACAATGAGCAGTTCTTC
>-|TRBJ1-1|TRBV29-1|-
CSVAQVLNTEAFF
TGCAGCGTTGCCCAGGTGCTGAACACTGAAGCTTTCTTT
>-|TRBJ1-3|TRBV29-1|-
CSVVGAGANSGNTIYF
TGCAGCGTTGTTGGGGCAGGGGCAAACTCTGGAAACACCATATATTTT
>-|TRBJ2-7|TRBV7-6|TRBD1
CASSTGGPSAYEQYF
TGTGCCAGCAGCACAGGGGGCCCTTCCGCCTACGAGCAGTACTTC
>-|TRBJ2-5|TRBV5-1|-
CASSSTGELKETQYF
TGCGCCAGCAGCTCCACCGGGGAGTTGAAGGAGACCCAGTACTTC
>many|TRBJ2-3|TRBV12-3/TRBV12-4|TRBD2
CASSASGRTDTQYF
TGTGCCAGCAGTGCTAGCGGGAGAACAGATACGCAGTATTTT
>-|TRBJ1-5|TRBV2|-
CASSGPNRDQPQHF
TGTGCCAGCAGTGGTCCTAACAGGGATCAGCCCCAGCATTTT
>few|TRBJ2-3|TRBV18|TRBD1
CASSPGTEGSDTQYF
TGTGCCAGCTCACCCGGGACAGAGGGGTCGGATACGCAGTATTTT
>-|TRBJ1-2|TRBV10-3|TRBD1
CAISRQGAGYGYTF
TGTGCCATCAGCCGACAGGGTGCGGGGTATGGCTACACCTTC
>-|TRBJ2-1|TRBV10-3|-
CAIKGEGSYNEQFF
TGTGCCATCAAAGGCGAGGGCTCCTACAATGAGCAGTTCTTC
>few|TRBJ2-2|TRBV6-5|TRBD1
CASSQTGFDTGELFF
TGTGCCAGCAGTCAGACAGGGTTCGACACCGGGGAGCTGTTTTTT
>many|TRBJ2-7|TRBV20-1|TRBD2
CSALTSGAYEQYF
TGCAGTGCTTTGACTAGCGGGGCCTACGAGCAGTACTTC
>medium-sized|TRBJ2-1|TRBV20-1|TRBD1
CSVSRPGQGYNEQFF
TGCAGTGTTTCGCGACCGGGACAGGGCTACAATGAGCAGTTCTTC
>few|TRBJ1-2|TRBV5-4|-
CASSLDGPKNYGYTF
TGTGCCAGCAGCTTGGACGGACCTAAAAACTATGGCTACACCTTC
>few|TRBJ1-5|TRBV5-6|TRBD1
CASSLGQGRNQPQHF
TGTGCCAGCAGCTTGGGACAGGGCCGCAATCAGCCCCAGCATTTT
>many|TRBJ2-1|TRBV7-2|-
CASSLTGSYNEQFF
TGTGCCAGCAGCTTGACAGGATCCTACAATGAGCAGTTCTTC
>few|TRBJ2-7|TRBV20-1|-
CSAVPEQYF
TGCAGTGCGGTTCCCGAGCAGTACTTC
>-|TRBJ2-2|TRBV12-3/TRBV12-4|TRBD1
CASRTGERTGELFF
TGTGCCAGCAGGACAGGGGAGCGAACCGGGGAGCTGTTTTTT
>many|TRBJ2-1|TRBV4-1|-
CASSQVTNNEQFF
TGCGCCAGCAGCCAAGTCACCAACAATGAGCAGTTCTTC
>-|TRBJ1-1|TRBV5-1|-
CASSLSTGNTEAFF
TGCGCCAGCAGCTTGAGCACGGGGAACACTGAAGCTTTCTTT
>few|TRBJ1-1|TRBV14|-
CASSQDTRLRSEAFF
TGTGCCAGCAGCCAAGACACGAGGCTACGGTCTGAAGCTTTCTTT
>few|TRBJ2-6|TRBV4-1|TRBD1
CASSQAEIGTGGGGANVLTF
TGCGCCAGCAGCCAGGCCGAAATAGGGACAGGCGGAGGGGGGGCCAACGTCCTGACTTTC
>few|TRBJ2-1|TRBV14|-
CASSQVAVITYNEQFF
TGTGCCAGCAGCCAAGTGGCGGTAATAACATACAATGAGCAGTTCTTC
>many|TRBJ2-3|TRBV7-9|-
CASSLVAQTDTQYF
TGTGCCAGCAGCTTAGTAGCTCAGACAGATACGCAGTATTTT